This is a list of T cell receptor beta chains from one sample in a study of blood T cells in healthy people across ages. Using its own MiXCR run on the 5' RACE reads, TCRdb lists one record per CDR3 protein. The top ten clones hold approximately 4.1% of a sample with about 1.5 million distinct CDR3 sequences, 35% to 45% of them seen once. The sample taken for sequencing was blood. Receptor source: a woman between 18 and 29 years old in good health. CDR3s leave out the opening cysteine and the closing phenylalanine or tryptophan. Rows may omit the clone size; those that give it use once, few, many or a size class.

V: TRBV7-9; length: 12; size: -; CDR3: ASSITRAEGEAF
V: TRBV29-1; length: 13; size: few; CDR3: SVLDSGPNTGELF
V: TRBV7-9; length: 12; size: once; CDR3: VSTLGGPGNEQF
V: TRBV4-3; length: 12; size: -; CDR3: ANSLGEGYSPLH
V: TRBV5-1; length: 14; size: -; CDR3: ASSLASDRAVYEQY
V: TRBV4-1; length: 18; size: -; CDR3: ASSQGPGGGLATNTGELF
V: TRBV20-1; length: 12; size: -; CDR3: SWLPTGGEDTQY
V: TRBV11-2; length: 16; size: -; CDR3: ASSWGLAGGPGYNEQF
V: TRBV12-3/TRBV12-4; length: 15; size: -; CDR3: ASSSPRLAGVPNEQF
V: TRBV5-1; length: 14; size: -; CDR3: ASSWTGTEGGTEAF
V: TRBV20-1; length: 13; size: -; CDR3: SARIPGKSNQPQH
V: TRBV18; length: 13; size: -; CDR3: ASTGQGLGTYGYT
V: TRBV29-1; length: 12; size: many; CDR3: SVEGQGRGYGYT
V: TRBV29-1; length: 9; size: few; CDR3: SVGRTTEAF
V: TRBV20-1; length: 11; size: few; CDR3: SARTDREHGYT
V: TRBV7-3; length: 14; size: few; CDR3: ASSSDDQGPYYGYT
V: TRBV7-2; length: 13; size: -; CDR3: ASRWAGGPTDTQY
V: TRBV20-1; length: 12; size: -; CDR3: SAGAALTQETQY
V: TRBV4-3; length: 12; size: few; CDR3: ASSQVGSGYGYT
V: TRBV7-2; length: 16; size: -; CDR3: ASSPGTSGGVITDTQY
V: TRBV6-2/TRBV6-3; length: 13; size: -; CDR3: ASSQHSSGANVLT
V: TRBV12-3/TRBV12-4; length: 14; size: -; CDR3: ASSSAGTGGNQPQH
V: TRBV13; length: 14; size: few; CDR3: ASSYGPSGGRRPLH
V: TRBV6-1; length: 12; size: -; CDR3: ASSEPLRADTQY
V: TRBV4-3; length: 14; size: -; CDR3: ASSQVSGGTGNEQY
V: TRBV4-3; length: 12; size: -; CDR3: AAGRKLGSYEQY
V: TRBV4-3; length: 12; size: -; CDR3: ASSLTGTGGGYT
V: TRBV7-2; length: 13; size: -; CDR3: ASSLLAGGSNKQF
V: TRBV5-1; length: 15; size: -; CDR3: ASSLALAGLEKETQF
V: TRBV7-9; length: 11; size: few; CDR3: ASNPGGTYEQY
V: TRBV7-8; length: 13; size: few; CDR3: ASSSLASFYNEQF
V: TRBV20-1; length: 12; size: -; CDR3: SALQGQLGAEAF
V: TRBV27; length: 11; size: few; CDR3: ASGHKASYEQY
V: TRBV4-1; length: 15; size: -; CDR3: ASSQDGGRAYNSPLH
V: TRBV7-9; length: 14; size: few; CDR3: ASSLPGTAVTDTQY
V: TRBV3-1; length: 11; size: few; CDR3: ASSHLEGYEQY
V: TRBV5-8; length: 14; size: -; CDR3: ASSLGQGLGWEEQF
V: TRBV4-1; length: 14; size: few; CDR3: ASSHLKGRFNEKLF
V: TRBV2; length: 13; size: once; CDR3: ASSEQGGAYNEQF
V: TRBV15; length: 14; size: -; CDR3: ATSRLPQPAGYGYT
V: TRBV10-3; length: 15; size: few; CDR3: AISAGAGAGGKITQY
V: TRBV12-3/TRBV12-4; length: 11; size: few; CDR3: ASRRENQETQY
V: TRBV6-4; length: 13; size: few; CDR3: ASSEGPGPAYGYT
V: TRBV5-1; length: 11; size: -; CDR3: ASTFPPNTEAF
V: TRBV12-3/TRBV12-4; length: 15; size: -; CDR3: ASSLVSPGTNWETQY
V: TRBV7-3; length: 13; size: -; CDR3: ASSLLLAGGGEQF
V: TRBV6-5; length: 14; size: few; CDR3: ASSYSGVKDTDTQY
V: TRBV7-2; length: 12; size: -; CDR3: ASSSTLGRGGYT
V: TRBV5-1; length: 11; size: -; CDR3: ASRPQRGNEQY
V: TRBV29-1; length: 9; size: few; CDR3: SVVRVETQY
V: TRBV4-1; length: 13; size: -; CDR3: ASSQPVDRVHEQY